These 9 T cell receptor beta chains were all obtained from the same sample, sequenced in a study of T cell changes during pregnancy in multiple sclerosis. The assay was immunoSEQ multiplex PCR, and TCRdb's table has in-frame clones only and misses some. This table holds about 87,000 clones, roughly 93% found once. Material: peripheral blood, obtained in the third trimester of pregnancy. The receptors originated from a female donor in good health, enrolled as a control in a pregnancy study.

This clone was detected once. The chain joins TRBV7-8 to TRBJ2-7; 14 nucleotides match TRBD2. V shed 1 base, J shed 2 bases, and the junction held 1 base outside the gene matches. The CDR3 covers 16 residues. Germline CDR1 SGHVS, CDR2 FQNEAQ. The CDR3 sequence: CASSLEGLAGAYEQYF. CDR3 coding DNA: TGTGCCAGCAGCTTAGAGGGACTAGCGGGAGCCTACGAGCAGTACTTC.

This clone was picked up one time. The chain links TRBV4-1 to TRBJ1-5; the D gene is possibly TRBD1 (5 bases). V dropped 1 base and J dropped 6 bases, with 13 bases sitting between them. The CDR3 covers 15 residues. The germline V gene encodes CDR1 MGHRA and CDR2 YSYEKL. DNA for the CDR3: TGCGCCAGCAGCCAAGTAGGCCCTAGGGGTCAGCCCCAGCATTTT. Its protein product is CASSQVGPRGQPQHF.

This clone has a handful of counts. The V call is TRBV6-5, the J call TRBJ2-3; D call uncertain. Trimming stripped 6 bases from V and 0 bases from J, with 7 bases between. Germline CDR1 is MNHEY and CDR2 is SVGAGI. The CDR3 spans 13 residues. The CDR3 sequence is CASSIQSTDTQYF. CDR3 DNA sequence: TGTGCCAGCAGCATACAAAGCACAGATACGCAGTATTTT.

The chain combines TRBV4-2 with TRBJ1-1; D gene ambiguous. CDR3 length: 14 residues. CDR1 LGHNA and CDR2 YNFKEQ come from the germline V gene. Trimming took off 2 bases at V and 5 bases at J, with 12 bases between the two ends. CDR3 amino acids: CASSQLSQVTEAFF. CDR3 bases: TGTGCCAGCAGCCAACTTTCTCAGGTAACTGAAGCTTTCTTT.

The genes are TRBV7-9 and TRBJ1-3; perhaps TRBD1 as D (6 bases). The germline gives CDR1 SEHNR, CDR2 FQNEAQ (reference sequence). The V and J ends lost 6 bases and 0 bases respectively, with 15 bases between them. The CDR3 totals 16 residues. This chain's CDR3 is CASSWTAFPSGNTIYF. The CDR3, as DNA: TGTGCCAGCAGTTGGACAGCGTTCCCCTCTGGAAACACCATATATTTT.

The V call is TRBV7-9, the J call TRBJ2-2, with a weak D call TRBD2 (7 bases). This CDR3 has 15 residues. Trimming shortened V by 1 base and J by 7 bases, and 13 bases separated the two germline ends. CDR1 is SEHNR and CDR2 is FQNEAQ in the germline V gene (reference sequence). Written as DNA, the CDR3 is TGTGCCAGCAGCTTAGATGGCGGGGGCAGCGGGGAGCTGTTTTTT. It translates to CASSLDGGGSGELFF.

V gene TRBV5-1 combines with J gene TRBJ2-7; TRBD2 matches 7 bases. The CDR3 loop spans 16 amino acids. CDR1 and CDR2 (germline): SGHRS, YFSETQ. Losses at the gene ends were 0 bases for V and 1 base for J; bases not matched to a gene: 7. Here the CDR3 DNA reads TGCGCCAGCAGCTTGGCCCGAACGGGAGGATCCTACGAGCAGTACTTC. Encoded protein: CASSLARTGGSYEQYF.

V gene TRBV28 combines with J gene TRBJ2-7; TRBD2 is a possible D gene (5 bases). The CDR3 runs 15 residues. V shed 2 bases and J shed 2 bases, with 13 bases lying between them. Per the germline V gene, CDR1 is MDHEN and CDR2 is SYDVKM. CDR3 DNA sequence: TGTGCCAGCAGTTTAATAGCGACGCCCCCCTACGAGCAGTACTTC. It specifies CASSLIATPPYEQYF.

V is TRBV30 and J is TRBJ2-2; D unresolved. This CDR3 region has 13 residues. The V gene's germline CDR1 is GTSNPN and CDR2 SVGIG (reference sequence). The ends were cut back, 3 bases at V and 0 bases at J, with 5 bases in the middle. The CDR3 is CAWSTTNTGELFF. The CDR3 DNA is TGTGCCTGGAGCACAACGAACACCGGGGAGCTGTTTTTT.